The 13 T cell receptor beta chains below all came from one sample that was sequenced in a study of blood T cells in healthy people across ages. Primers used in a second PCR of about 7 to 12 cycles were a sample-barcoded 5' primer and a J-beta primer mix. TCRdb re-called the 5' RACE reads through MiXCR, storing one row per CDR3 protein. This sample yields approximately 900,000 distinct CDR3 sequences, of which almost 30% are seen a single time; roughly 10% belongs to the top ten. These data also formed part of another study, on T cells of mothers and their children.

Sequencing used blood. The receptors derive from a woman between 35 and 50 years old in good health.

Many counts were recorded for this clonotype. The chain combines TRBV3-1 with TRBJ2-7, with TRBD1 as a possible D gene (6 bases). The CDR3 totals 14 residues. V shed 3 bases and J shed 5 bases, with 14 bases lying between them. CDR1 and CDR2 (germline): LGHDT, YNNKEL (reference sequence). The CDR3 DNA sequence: TGTGCCAGCAGCCATGACCTCAGGGACAACGAGCAGTACTTC. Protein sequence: CASSHDLRDNEQYF.

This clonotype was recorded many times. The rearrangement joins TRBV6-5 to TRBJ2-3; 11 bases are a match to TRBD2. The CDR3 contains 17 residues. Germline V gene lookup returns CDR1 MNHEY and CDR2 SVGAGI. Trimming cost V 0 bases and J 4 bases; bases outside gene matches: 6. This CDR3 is CASSYSSGTSGSDTQYF. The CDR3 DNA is TGTGCCAGCAGTTACTCCTCGGGGACTAGCGGTTCAGATACGCAGTATTTT.

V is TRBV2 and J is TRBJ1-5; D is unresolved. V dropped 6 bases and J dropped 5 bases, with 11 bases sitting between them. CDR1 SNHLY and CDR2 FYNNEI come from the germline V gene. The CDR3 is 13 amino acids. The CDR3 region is CASRETLYQPQHF. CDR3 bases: TGTGCCAGCAGGGAAACACTTTATCAGCCCCAGCATTTT.

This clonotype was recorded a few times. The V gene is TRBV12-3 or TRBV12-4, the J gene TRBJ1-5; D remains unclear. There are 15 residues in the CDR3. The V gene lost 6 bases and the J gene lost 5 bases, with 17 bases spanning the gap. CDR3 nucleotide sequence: TGTGCCAGCAGGGTCGGTGGCGGAAGCTATCAGCCCCAGCATTTT. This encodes CASRVGGGSYQPQHF.

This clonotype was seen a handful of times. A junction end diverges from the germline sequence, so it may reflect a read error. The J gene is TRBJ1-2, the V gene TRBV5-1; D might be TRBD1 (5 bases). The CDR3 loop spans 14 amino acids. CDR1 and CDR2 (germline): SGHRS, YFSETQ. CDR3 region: CASSFGGTNYGHTF. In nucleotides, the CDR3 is TGCGCCAGCAGTTTTGGAGGGACTAACTATGGCCACACCTTC.

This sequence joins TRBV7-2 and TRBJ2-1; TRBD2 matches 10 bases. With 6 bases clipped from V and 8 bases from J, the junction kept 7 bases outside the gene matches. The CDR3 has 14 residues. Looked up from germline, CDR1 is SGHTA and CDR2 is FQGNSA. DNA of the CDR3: TGTGCCAGCAGTAAGAAGCGGGAGGGCCATGAGCAGTTCTTC. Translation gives CASSKKREGHEQFF.

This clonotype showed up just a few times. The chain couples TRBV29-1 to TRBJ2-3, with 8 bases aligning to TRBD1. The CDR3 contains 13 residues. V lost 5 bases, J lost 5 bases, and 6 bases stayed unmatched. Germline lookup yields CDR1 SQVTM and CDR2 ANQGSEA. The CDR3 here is CSVFQGAVDTQYF. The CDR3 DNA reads TGCAGCGTTTTCCAGGGGGCTGTAGATACGCAGTATTTT.

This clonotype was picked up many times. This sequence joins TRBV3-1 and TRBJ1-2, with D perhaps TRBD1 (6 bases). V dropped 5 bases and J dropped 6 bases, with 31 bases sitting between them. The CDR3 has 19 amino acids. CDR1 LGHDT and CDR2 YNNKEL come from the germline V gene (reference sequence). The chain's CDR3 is CASSSRDPLQGRQPNGYTF. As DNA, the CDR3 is TGTGCCAGCAGCTCCCGAGATCCTTTACAGGGAAGGCAACCGAATGGCTACACCTTC.

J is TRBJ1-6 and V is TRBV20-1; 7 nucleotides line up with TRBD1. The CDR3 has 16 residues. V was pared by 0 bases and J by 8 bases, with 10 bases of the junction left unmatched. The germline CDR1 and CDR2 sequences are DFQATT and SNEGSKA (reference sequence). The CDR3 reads CSARDRDRDRDSPLHF. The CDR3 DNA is TGCAGTGCTAGAGACCGAGACAGGGATAGAGATTCACCCCTCCACTTT.

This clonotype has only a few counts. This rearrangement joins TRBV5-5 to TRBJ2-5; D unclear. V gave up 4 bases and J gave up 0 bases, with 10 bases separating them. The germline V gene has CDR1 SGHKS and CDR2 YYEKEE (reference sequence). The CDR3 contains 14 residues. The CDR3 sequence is CASSIQVYQETQYF. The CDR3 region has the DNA TGTGCCAGCAGCATACAAGTGTACCAAGAGACCCAGTACTTC.

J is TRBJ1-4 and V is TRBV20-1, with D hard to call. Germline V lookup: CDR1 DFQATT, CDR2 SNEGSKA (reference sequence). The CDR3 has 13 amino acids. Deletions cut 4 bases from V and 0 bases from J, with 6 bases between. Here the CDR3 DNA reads TGCAGTGCTATGACCCCAACTAATGAAAAACTGTTTTTT. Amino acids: CSAMTPTNEKLFF.

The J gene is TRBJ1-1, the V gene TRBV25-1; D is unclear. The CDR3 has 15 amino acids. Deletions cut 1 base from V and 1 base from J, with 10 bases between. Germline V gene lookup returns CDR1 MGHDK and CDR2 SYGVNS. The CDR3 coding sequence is TGTGCCAGCAGTGAATTTCTTGGCAGGAACACTGAAGCTTTCTTT. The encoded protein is CASSEFLGRNTEAFF. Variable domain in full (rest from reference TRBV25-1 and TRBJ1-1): EADIYQTPRYLVIGTGKKITLECSQTMGHDKMYWYQQDPGMELHLIHYSYGVNSTEKGDLSSESTVSRIRTEHFPLTLESARPSHTSQYLCASSEFLGRNTEAFFGQGTRLTVV.

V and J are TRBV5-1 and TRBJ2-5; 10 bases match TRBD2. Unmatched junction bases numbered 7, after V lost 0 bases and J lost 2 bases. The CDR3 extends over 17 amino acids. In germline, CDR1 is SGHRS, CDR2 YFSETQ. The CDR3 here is CASSLGGGAGGQETQYF. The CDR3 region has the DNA TGCGCCAGCAGCTTGGGAGGCGGAGCGGGGGGGCAAGAGACCCAGTACTTC.